The T cell receptor (beta chain) described here comes from a study of Tregs in tolerant kidney transplant recipients. Study-level results: The most relevant donor-specific Treg TCRbeta repertoire apparently came from expansion with activated donor B cells. Few patients were studied, so findings need validation in larger groups.

Assay used: immunoSEQ multiplex PCR; TCRdb lists only in-frame clones, some missing. The table shows about 240,000 clones, with around 82% occurring only once. Unstimulated Tregs (CD4+CD25+CD127-) and CD4+CD25- non-Tregs were sorted from PBMCs. This CDR3 spans 15 amino acids. Germline V gene data show CDR1 as WNHNN and CDR2 as SYGVQD (reference sequence). V lost 3 bases, J lost 6 bases, and 9 bases stayed unmatched. This clone came up a few times. Its target is unknown. This TCR was recovered from a human donor in good health. The chain links TRBV10-1 to TRBJ1-2, with 8 bases matching TRBD1. The sequenced material came from CD4+ T cells from blood. CDR3 bases: TGCGCCAGCAGTGACCAACCAGGGGGCTTTGATGGCTACACCTTC. Protein sequence: CASSDQPGGFDGYTF.